These 21 T cell receptor beta chains share one sample of origin, sequenced in a study of T cell responses to AZD1222 COVID-19 vaccine. Profiling relied on immunoSEQ multiplex PCR, and the TCRdb table lists in-frame clones only, not all of them. The sample consists of about 150,000 clones, roughly nine tenths of them appearing once. Sample: peripheral blood, taken 28 days after the second AZD1222 dose. These receptor sequences come from an adult who received the AZD1222 COVID-19 vaccine.

The chain combines TRBV27 with TRBJ2-5, with D possibly matching TRBD1 (6 bases). Germline V gives CDR1 MNHEY, CDR2 SMNVEV (reference sequence). V lost 1 base, J lost 3 bases, and 9 bases lay in between. The CDR3 sequence is 14 residues long. The CDR3 sequence is CASSLFPGEETQYF. The CDR3 nucleotides read TGTGCCAGCAGTTTATTCCCAGGGGAAGAGACCCAGTACTTC.

This clone was recorded only once. The CDR3 region has the DNA TGTGCCAGCAGCTTAGTTAGCGGGGGACACTACGAGCAGTACTTC. Protein product: CASSLVSGGHYEQYF. V usage is TRBV7-9 and J usage is TRBJ2-7; 9 bases match TRBD2. Trimming at V came to 1 base and at J to 3 bases, leaving 4 bases not matched to a gene. Germline V gene data show CDR1 as SEHNR and CDR2 as FQNEAQ (reference sequence). CDR3 length: 15 residues. The variable domain in full, with the rest retrieved from reference TRBV7-9 and TRBJ2-7, is DTGVSQNPRHKITKRGQNVTFRCDPISEHNRLYWYRQTLGQGPEFLTYFQNEAQLEKSRLLSDRFSAERPKGSFSTLEIQRTEQGDSAMYLCASSLVSGGHYEQYFGPGTRLTVT.

The genes are TRBV20-1 and TRBJ1-2; 7 nucleotides match TRBD1. V lost 3 bases to trimming and J lost 6 bases; unmatched junction nucleotides: 22. From germline, CDR1 is DFQATT and CDR2 SNEGSKA (reference sequence). The CDR3 loop spans 18 amino acids. The CDR3 DNA follows: TGCAGTGCTAGTACAGGGGACTGGGCCGCACAATCTAGGCATGGCTACACCTTC. Its protein is CSASTGDWAAQSRHGYTF.

The chain employs TRBV15 and TRBJ2-7; 10 nucleotides line up with TRBD2. V trimming: 0 bases; J trimming: 7 bases; junction bases outside the gene matches: 9. This CDR3 is 16 amino acids long. Germline CDR1 and CDR2: LNHNV and YYDKDF (reference sequence). CDR3: CATSRDQTSGFREQYF. The CDR3 region has the DNA TGTGCCACCAGCAGAGATCAGACTAGCGGGTTCAGGGAGCAGTACTTC.

V gene TRBV7-9 combines with J gene TRBJ1-5; 10 bases are a match to TRBD1. V was pared by 5 bases and J by 7 bases, with 5 bases of the junction left unmatched. CDR1 is SEHNR and CDR2 is FQNEAQ in the germline V gene (reference sequence). The CDR3 sequence is 14 residues long. CDR3 loop: CASSPGQGNQPQHF. For the CDR3, the DNA is TGTGCCAGCAGCCCGGGACAGGGGAACCAGCCCCAGCATTTT.

This clone has a handful of counts. This chain joins TRBV28 and TRBJ2-7; the match to TRBD1 covers 10 bases. CDR1 and CDR2 from the germline V gene are MDHEN and SYDVKM. With 5 bases clipped from V and 2 bases from J, the junction kept 3 bases outside the gene matches. The CDR3 is made up of 14 amino acids. The CDR3 DNA is TGTGCCAGCAGTACAGGGACAGGGGCCTACGAGCAGTACTTC. Its protein product is CASSTGTGAYEQYF.

The rearrangement links TRBV9 to TRBJ1-4, with 12 bases that match TRBD1. CDR3 length equals 18 residues. The V gene end was trimmed by 2 bases and the J gene end by 3 bases; junction bases not matched to a gene: 8. Germline V gene lookup returns CDR1 SGDLS and CDR2 YYNGEE. The CDR3 sequence: CASSVGTGGLRANEKLFF. In DNA form, the CDR3 reads TGTGCCAGCAGCGTCGGGACAGGGGGCTTACGGGCTAATGAAAAACTGTTTTTT.

The chain combines TRBV3-1 (or the pseudogene TRBV3-2) with TRBJ1-2; perhaps TRBD1 as D (6 bases). Germline CDR1 is LGHDT and CDR2 is YNNKEL (reference sequence). V lost 1 base to trimming and J lost 7 bases, with 19 bases between them. CDR3 size: 16 residues. The CDR3 here is CASSQASPGGAIGYTF. The CDR3 nucleotides are TGTGCCAGCAGCCAAGCTTCCCCCGGGGGGGCGATTGGCTACACCTTC.

The chain couples TRBV10-3 to TRBJ2-5, with D possibly being TRBD1 or TRBD2 (5 bases each). Germline assignment: CDR1 ENHRY and CDR2 SYGVKD. Trimming shortened V by 3 bases and J by 3 bases, and 14 bases separated the two germline ends. CDR3 size: 15 residues. The DNA for the CDR3 is TGTGCCATCAGTGATGGGACCCCCTTGGAAGAGACCCAGTACTTC. Translating gives CAISDGTPLEETQYF.

The V call is TRBV5-1, the J call TRBJ2-7; D possibly corresponds to TRBD1 (6 bases). The ends were cut back, 2 bases at V and 2 bases at J, with 11 bases in the middle. The CDR3 loop spans 14 amino acids. The germline CDR1 and CDR2 sequences are SGHRS and YFSETQ. CDR3 bases: TGCGCCAGCAGCTTTACAGGGTTCCCCTACGAGCAGTACTTC. It translates to CASSFTGFPYEQYF.

The CDR3 loop reads CASSVAGSTGELFF. The CDR3 DNA is TGTGCCAGCAGCGTAGCAGGGAGCACCGGGGAGCTGTTTTTT. V and J are TRBV9 and TRBJ2-2; D possibly uses TRBD1 or TRBD2 (5 bases each). V was clipped by 0 bases and J by 4 bases, with 7 bases between them. Per germline, CDR1 SGDLS and CDR2 YYNGEE. The CDR3 has 14 residues.

V and J are TRBV27 and TRBJ1-3; TRBD1 agrees at 8 bases. CDR3 length equals 15 residues. The ends lost 0 bases at V and 4 bases at J; junction bases unmatched: 2. CDR1 and CDR2 from the germline V gene are MNHEY and SMNVEV (reference sequence). In DNA form, the CDR3 reads TGTGCCAGCAGTTTATCGGCAGGGGGCGGAAACACCATATATTTT. Translated: CASSLSAGGGNTIYF.

This chain uses TRBV11-2 with TRBJ2-7, with TRBD1 identical over 10 bases. Per the germline V gene, CDR1 is SGHAT and CDR2 is FQNNGV. The CDR3 has 15 residues. J was trimmed by 6 bases and V by 5 bases; bases with no gene match: 10. DNA of the CDR3: TGTGCCAGCAGCCTTCTTGACAGGGGGCGATCCGAGCAGTACTTC. Amino acids: CASSLLDRGRSEQYF.

The J gene is TRBJ1-5, the V gene TRBV7-6; D not certain. V lost 5 bases and J lost 9, with 14 bases in between. Germline-derived CDR1 and CDR2 are SGHVS and FNYEAQ. This CDR3 comprises 13 residues. The CDR3 bases are TGTGCCAGCAGCCGGTTAAGCGGCCTGCCCCAGCATTTT. Translation: CASSRLSGLPQHF.

The J gene is TRBJ1-4, the V gene TRBV2; D is perhaps TRBD1 (6 bases). Trimming cost V 6 bases and J 8 bases, with 10 bases left between them. CDR3 size: 12 residues. Per germline, CDR1 SNHLY and CDR2 FYNNEI. This CDR3 is CASRDDREKLFF. CDR3 in DNA: TGTGCCAGCAGGGACGACAGGGAAAAACTGTTTTTT.

The genes are TRBV2 and TRBJ2-5; TRBD1 agrees at 9 bases. This CDR3 is 14 amino acids long. V gave up 6 bases and J gave up 5 bases; unmatched junction bases: 7. The V gene's germline CDR1 is SNHLY and CDR2 FYNNEI. DNA for the CDR3: TGTGCCAGCAGCCAAGAGACAGGGGGGGAGACCCAGTACTTC. Translating gives CASSQETGGETQYF. Looking up the rest from reference TRBV2 and TRBJ2-5 gives the full variable domain: EPEVTQTPSHQVTQMGQEVILRCVPISNHLYFYWYRQILGQKVEFLVSFYNNEISEKSEIFDDQFSVERPDGSNFTLKIRSTKLEDSAMYFCASSQETGGETQYFGPGTRLLVL.

This clone has more than one count but fewer than ten. The rearrangement links TRBV3-1 (or the pseudogene TRBV3-2) to TRBJ1-3; D uncertain. This CDR3 spans 14 amino acids. Trimming stripped 1 base from V and 4 bases from J, with 8 bases between. The V gene's germline CDR1 is LGHDT and CDR2 YNNKEL (reference sequence). In DNA, the CDR3 is TGTGCCAGCAGCCAAGGCCCGTCCGGAAACACCATATATTTT. This gives the protein CASSQGPSGNTIYF.

The rearrangement links TRBV28 to TRBJ2-4; a possible D gene is TRBD1 (5 bases). The CDR3 loop spans 14 amino acids. Germline CDR1 reads MDHEN; CDR2 reads SYDVKM. Trimming left V 1 base short and J 7 bases short, with 11 bases between. The CDR3 spells CASSLSGSSNIQYF. The CDR3 coding sequence is TGTGCCAGCAGTTTATCAGGGTCATCGAACATTCAGTACTTC.

V and J are TRBV10-3 and TRBJ2-2; D unresolved. Germline assignment: CDR1 ENHRY and CDR2 SYGVKD. This CDR3 is built from 13 residues. V was shortened by 7 bases and J by 1 base, with 7 bases between the two germline ends. CDR3 nucleotide sequence: TGTGCCATCACGGGTCAGAACACCGGGGAGCTGTTTTTT. It is translated as CAITGQNTGELFF.

The chain recombines TRBV7-9 with TRBJ1-1; possibly TRBD1 for D (6 bases). Trimming cost V 0 bases and J 6 bases, with 11 bases left between them. This CDR3 comprises 14 residues. The germline V gene encodes CDR1 SEHNR and CDR2 FQNEAQ (reference sequence). The CDR3 protein is CASSLALGGAEAFF. For the CDR3, the DNA is TGTGCCAGCAGCTTAGCGTTGGGGGGCGCTGAAGCTTTCTTT. The whole variable domain, filled in from reference TRBV7-9 and TRBJ1-1, reads DTGVSQNPRHKITKRGQNVTFRCDPISEHNRLYWYRQTLGQGPEFLTYFQNEAQLEKSRLLSDRFSAERPKGSFSTLEIQRTEQGDSAMYLCASSLALGGAEAFFGQGTRLTVV.

V gene TRBV5-4 combines with J gene TRBJ2-3; D unresolved. V gave up 0 bases and J gave up 0 bases, with 17 bases separating them. This CDR3 region has 18 residues. Germline V gene sequence: CDR1 SGHNT, CDR2 YYREEE (reference sequence). CDR3 DNA sequence: TGTGCCAGCAGCTTGGTGGTTAAAGCCGCCTCTAGCACAGATACGCAGTATTTT. Encoded protein: CASSLVVKAASSTDTQYF.